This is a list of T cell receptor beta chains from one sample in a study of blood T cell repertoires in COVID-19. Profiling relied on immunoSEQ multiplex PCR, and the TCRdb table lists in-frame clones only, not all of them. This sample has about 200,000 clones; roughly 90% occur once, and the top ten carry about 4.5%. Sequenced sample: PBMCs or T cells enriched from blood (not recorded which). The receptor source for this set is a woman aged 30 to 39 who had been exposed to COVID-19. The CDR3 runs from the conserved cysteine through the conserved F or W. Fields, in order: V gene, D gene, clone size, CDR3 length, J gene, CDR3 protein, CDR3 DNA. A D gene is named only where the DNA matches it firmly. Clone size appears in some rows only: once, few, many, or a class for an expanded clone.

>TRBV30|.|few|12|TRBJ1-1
CAWNRQHTEAFF
TGTGCCTGGAACAGGCAGCACACTGAAGCTTTCTTT
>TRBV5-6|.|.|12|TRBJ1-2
CASSLYSKGYTF
TGTGCCAGCAGCTTGTATAGTAAGGGCTACACCTTC
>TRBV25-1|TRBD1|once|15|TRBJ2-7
CASSESGGNSYEQYF
TGTGCCAGCAGTGAATCAGGGGGCAACTCCTACGAGCAGTACTTC
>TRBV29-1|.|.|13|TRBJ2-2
CSVTPQGTGELFF
TGCAGCGTCACACCCCAGGGTACCGGGGAGCTGTTTTTT
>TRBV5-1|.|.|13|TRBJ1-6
CASSLARGSPLHF
TGCGCCAGCAGCTTGGCTCGCGGATCACCCCTCCACTTT
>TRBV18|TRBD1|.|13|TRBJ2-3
CASSGTGPDTQYF
TGTGCCAGCTCAGGGACAGGCCCAGATACGCAGTATTTT
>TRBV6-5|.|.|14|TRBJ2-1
CASWAGANDLEQFF
TGTGCCAGCTGGGCAGGGGCGAATGATCTTGAGCAGTTCTTC
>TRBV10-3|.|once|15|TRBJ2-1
CAISEPRGVYNEQFF
TGTGCCATCAGTGAGCCGCGGGGCGTCTACAATGAGCAGTTCTTC
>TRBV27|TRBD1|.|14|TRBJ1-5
CASGGTGSNQPQHF
TGTGCCAGCGGAGGGACAGGGAGCAATCAGCCCCAGCATTTT
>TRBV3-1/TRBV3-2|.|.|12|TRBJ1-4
CASSQQGEKLFF
TGTGCCAGCAGCCAACAGGGGGAAAAACTGTTTTTT
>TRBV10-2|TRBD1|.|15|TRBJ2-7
CASRVGQAQSYEQYF
TGCGCCAGCAGGGTCGGACAGGCCCAATCATACGAGCAGTACTTC
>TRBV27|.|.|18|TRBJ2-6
CASSLWAPGDSGANVLTF
TGTGCCAGCAGTTTATGGGCTCCAGGGGACTCTGGGGCCAACGTCCTGACTTTC
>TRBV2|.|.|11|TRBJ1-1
CASSPSNEAFF
TGTGCCAGCAGTCCGAGCAACGAAGCTTTCTTT
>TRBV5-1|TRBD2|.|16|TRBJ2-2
CASSVQRGLGTGELFF
TGCGCCAGCAGCGTTCAGCGGGGGCTGGGCACCGGGGAGCTGTTTTTT
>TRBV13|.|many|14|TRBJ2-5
CASSSRTEGETQYF
TGTGCCAGCAGCTCCCGGACAGAAGGGGAGACCCAGTACTTC
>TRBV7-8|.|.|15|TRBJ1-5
CASSLGGPSNQPQHF
TGTGCCAGCAGCTTGGGCGGGCCTAGCAATCAGCCCCAGCATTTT
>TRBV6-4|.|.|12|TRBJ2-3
CASSDHTDTQYF
TGTGCCAGCAGTGACCACACAGATACGCAGTATTTT
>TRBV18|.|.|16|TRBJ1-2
CASSPTLGLEPYGYTF
TGTGCCAGCTCACCAACGTTGGGGCTTGAGCCCTATGGCTACACCTTC
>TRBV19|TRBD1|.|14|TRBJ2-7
CASSAGTGNYEQYF
TGTGCCAGTAGCGCCGGGACAGGGAACTACGAGCAGTACTTC
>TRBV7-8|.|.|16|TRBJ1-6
CASSRAGDKYNSPLHF
TGTGCCAGCAGCCGAGCCGGGGACAAATATAATTCACCCCTCCACTTT
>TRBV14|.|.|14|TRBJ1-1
CASSQGGPSLVAFF
TGTGCCAGCAGCCAAGGTGGGCCGAGCTTGGTGGCTTTCTTT
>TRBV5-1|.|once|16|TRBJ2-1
CASSWPTTGSYNEQFF
TGCGCCAGCAGTTGGCCTACGACAGGCTCCTACAATGAGCAGTTCTTC
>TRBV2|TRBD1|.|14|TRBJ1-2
CASTGTGAYGGYTF
TGTGCCAGCACTGGGACAGGCGCCTATGGAGGCTACACCTTC
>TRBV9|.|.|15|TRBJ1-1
CASSVDGSMNTEAFF
TGTGCCAGCAGCGTAGACGGGAGCATGAACACTGAAGCTTTCTTT
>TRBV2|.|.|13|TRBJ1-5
CASRIYPNQPQHF
TGTGCCAGCAGGATCTACCCAAATCAGCCCCAGCATTTT
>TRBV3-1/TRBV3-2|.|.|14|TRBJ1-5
CASSQPSRGQPQHF
TGTGCCAGCAGCCAACCCAGTCGGGGTCAGCCCCAGCATTTT
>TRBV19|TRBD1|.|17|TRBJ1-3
CASSIGRTGLSGNTIYF
TGTGCCAGTAGTATTGGCCGGACAGGGCTCTCTGGAAACACCATATATTTT
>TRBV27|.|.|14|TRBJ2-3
CASRMRVGTDTQYF
TGTGCCAGCAGAATGAGGGTAGGCACAGATACGCAGTATTTT